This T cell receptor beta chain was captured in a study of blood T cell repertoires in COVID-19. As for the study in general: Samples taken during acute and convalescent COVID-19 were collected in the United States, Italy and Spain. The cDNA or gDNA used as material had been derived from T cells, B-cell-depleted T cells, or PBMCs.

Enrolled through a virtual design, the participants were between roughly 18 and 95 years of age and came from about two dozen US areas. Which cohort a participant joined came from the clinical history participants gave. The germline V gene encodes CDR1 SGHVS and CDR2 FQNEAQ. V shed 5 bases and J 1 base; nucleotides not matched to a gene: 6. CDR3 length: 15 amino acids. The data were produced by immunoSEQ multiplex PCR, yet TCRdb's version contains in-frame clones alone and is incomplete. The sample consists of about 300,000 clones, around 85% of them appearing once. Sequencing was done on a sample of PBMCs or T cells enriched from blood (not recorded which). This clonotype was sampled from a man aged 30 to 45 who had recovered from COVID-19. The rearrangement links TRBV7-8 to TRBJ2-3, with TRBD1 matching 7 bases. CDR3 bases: TGTGCCAGCAGCGGTCGACAGGGAGGCACAGATACGCAGTATTTT. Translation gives CASSGRQGGTDTQYF.